This TCR beta chain was recovered during a study of chemoradiotherapy in HPV16-positive cancers. Assay used: immunoSEQ multiplex PCR; TCRdb lists only in-frame clones, some missing. Of under 5,000 clones in the sample, about 75% were seen once. For this clone: Its cognate antigen is unknown.

Study-level points and caveats: During treatment, candidate HPV-specific clones and E7-related motifs expanded in tumor. Functional assays defining HPV-specific T cells used only a couple of HPV16-positive patients.

CDR1 is SGHDT, CDR2 YYEEEE, per germline. V was clipped by 4 bases and J by 1 base, with 11 bases between them. This CDR3 region has 14 residues. Repeated repertoire sampling spanned the course of chemoradiotherapy. This sample was obtained from a patient who underwent chemoradiotherapy. This chain links TRBV5-6 with TRBJ1-1; D is ambiguous. The TCR sequence derives from a human donor with HPV-associated anogenital cancer. Here the CDR3 DNA reads TGTGCCAGCAGCCTAGGTTCACCGAACACTGAAGCTTTCTTT. Protein product: CASSLGSPNTEAFF.